These 10 T cell receptor beta chains came from one sample sequenced in a study of blood T cell repertoires in COVID-19 (dated by TCRdb to 2019 to 2021). The library was prepared using the immunoSEQ multiplex PCR assay. Sourced from immuneACCESS, this table was stored by TCRdb with only in-frame sequences that have V and J called. A share of the clones is absent; for the studies checked, an unresolved V gene accounts for under half, and the remainder has no known explanation. The sample includes approximately 200,000 clones, with about 83% observed a single time. Of the sample, roughly 6.2% is held by the ten largest clones. Sample: peripheral blood. These receptor sequences come from a man in his sixties who had recovered from COVID-19.

The gene calls are TRBV15 and TRBJ1-2, with a weak D call TRBD1 (5 bases). V was shortened by 0 bases and J by 2 bases, with 7 bases between the two germline ends. Germline values: CDR1 LNHNV, CDR2 YYDKDF (reference sequence). CDR3 size: 14 residues. CDR3 DNA sequence: TGTGCCACCAGCAGAGAGCAGGGAAACTATGGCTACACCTTC. Its translation is CATSREQGNYGYTF.

The rearrangement joins TRBV5-1 to TRBJ2-3; TRBD1 matches 7 bases. The CDR3 has 15 residues. Germline lookup yields CDR1 SGHRS and CDR2 YFSETQ. The ends lost 6 bases at V and 2 bases at J; junction bases unmatched: 9. The CDR3 coding sequence is TGCGCCAGCACCCTGCCACAGGGGCTCACAGATACGCAGTATTTT. It codes for CASTLPQGLTDTQYF.

The rearrangement links TRBV28 to TRBJ1-1, with D possibly being TRBD1 (5 bases). CDR1 is MDHEN and CDR2 is SYDVKM in the germline V gene. Trimming took off 5 bases at V and 4 bases at J, with 17 bases between the two ends. This CDR3 spans 15 amino acids. CDR3 protein: CASSPPGPQGTEAFF. The DNA of the CDR3 is TGTGCCAGCAGTCCCCCTGGACCTCAGGGCACTGAAGCTTTCTTT.

The chain links TRBV3-1 (or the pseudogene TRBV3-2) to TRBJ2-1, with 14 bases aligning to TRBD2. Germline CDR1 and CDR2: LGHDT and YNNKEL (reference sequence). V shed 1 base and J 8 bases; nucleotides not matched to a gene: 1. The CDR3 has 15 residues. Written as DNA, the CDR3 is TGTGCCAGCAGCCAAGGGGGACTAGCGGGGGATGAGCAGTTCTTC. Residues: CASSQGGLAGDEQFF.

The rearrangement uses TRBV28 and TRBJ1-3, with D possibly TRBD1 on 5 matching bases. The CDR3 totals 14 residues. Germline assignment: CDR1 MDHEN and CDR2 SYDVKM. Trimming cost V 6 bases and J 2 bases, with 11 bases left between them. The CDR3 bases are TGTGCCAGCAGACTCCAGGGTGCTGGAAACACCATATATTTT. Protein: CASRLQGAGNTIYF.

This clone was observed a single time. The chain is built from TRBV14 and TRBJ2-1, with D possibly matching TRBD1 (5 bases). There are 16 residues in the CDR3. Germline V gene data show CDR1 as SGHDN and CDR2 as FVKESK. Deletions cut 0 bases from V and 0 bases from J, with 9 bases between. CDR3: CASSQDQGYSYNEQFF. Here the CDR3 DNA reads TGTGCCAGCAGCCAAGATCAGGGCTACTCCTACAATGAGCAGTTCTTC.

This sequence joins TRBV27 and TRBJ2-1, with 10 bases fitting TRBD2. This CDR3 is built from 15 residues. In germline, CDR1 is MNHEY, CDR2 SMNVEV (reference sequence). With V trimmed by 4 bases and J by 12 bases, 12 bases remained unmatched. The CDR3 DNA is TGTGCCAGCAGTTCCGGGACTAGCGTACCTCGGGGGCAGTTCTTC. Translating gives CASSSGTSVPRGQFF.

The rearrangement joins TRBV30 to TRBJ2-2; no clear D gene. Germline V gene data show CDR1 as GTSNPN and CDR2 as SVGIG (reference sequence). There are 12 residues in the CDR3. The V end lost 6 bases, the J end lost 2 bases, and 7 bases lay between the germline ends. CDR3 amino acids: CACPLNTGELFF. The CDR3, as DNA: TGTGCCTGTCCCTTAAACACCGGGGAGCTGTTTTTT.

The gene calls are TRBV7-2 and TRBJ2-5, with TRBD1 identical over 11 bases. Germline assignment: CDR1 SGHTA and CDR2 FQGNSA. This CDR3 spans 16 amino acids. V was pared by 3 bases and J by 5 bases, with 8 bases of the junction left unmatched. This CDR3 is CASSLSGQGASETQYF. The CDR3 DNA sequence: TGTGCCAGCAGCTTGTCAGGACAGGGGGCGTCGGAGACCCAGTACTTC.

This clone appeared a single time. In DNA, the CDR3 is TGTGCCATCAGTGAGAGCGCGGCAACTAATGAAAAACTGTTTTTT. Its protein is CAISESAATNEKLFF. The chain links TRBV10-3 to TRBJ1-4; no reliable D call. This CDR3 has 15 residues. V shed 2 bases and J shed 0 bases, with 7 bases lying between them. Germline V CDR1 and CDR2: ENHRY, SYGVKD.